The entry below describes one TCR beta chain. In the original analysis: Amplification with reference gene primers provided the estimates of nucleated cell counts. TCRdb's copy holds only in-frame clones and misses some; the assay was immunoSEQ multiplex PCR. V and J calls and clone size are those listed in that table; D and trimming were worked out from the DNA. The sample yields 75,000 to 95,000 clones, around 90% seen once. This entry is derived from a study of blood T cell repertoires in COVID-19. Looking at the study overall: PBMCs, B-cell-depleted T cells, or T cells were the source of the cDNA or gDNA that made up the material.

Germline V gene sequence: CDR1 SGHRS, CDR2 YFSETQ. Trimming removed 1 base at V and 0 bases at J, with 11 bases between. This CDR3 is built from 15 residues. The sequence was obtained from a man aged 50 or older with active COVID-19. Input material: peripheral blood. The V gene is TRBV5-1, the J gene TRBJ2-7; D gene unclear. CDR3 nucleotide sequence: TGCGCCAGCAGCTTGCGCCCAGACAACTCCTACGAGCAGTACTTC. Translating gives CASSLRPDNSYEQYF.